A single sample gave rise to the 28 T cell receptor beta chains below, sequenced in a study of shared clonotypes between healthy human individuals. Assay used: immunoSEQ multiplex PCR; TCRdb lists only in-frame clones, some missing. The repertoire includes fewer than 600,000 clones, 77% of them detected once, and around 13% sits in the top ten. The specimen sequenced was PBMCs. Receptor source: a woman aged 40 to 50 in good health. Some clones in this sample may be carry-over from other donors' samples.

This clone was seen at least ten times. V is TRBV10-3 and J is TRBJ2-2, with TRBD2 as a possible D gene (7 bases). Trimming left V 4 bases short and J 7 bases short, with 16 bases between. The CDR3 sequence is 15 residues long. Germline V CDR1 and CDR2: ENHRY, SYGVKD. The CDR3 is CAISGGGRADGELFF. The CDR3 DNA reads as TGTGCCATCAGTGGAGGGGGGAGGGCCGACGGGGAGCTGTTTTTT.

This rearrangement joins TRBV4-1 to TRBJ2-1; D call uncertain. This CDR3 spans 14 amino acids. V was cut by 0 bases and J by 9 bases, with 12 bases left in between. CDR1 MGHRA and CDR2 YSYEKL come from the germline V gene. CDR3 DNA: TGCGCCAGCAGCCAAGATCGTCCCAGCACTGAGCAGTTCTTC. Amino acids: CASSQDRPSTEQFF.

This chain connects TRBV5-1 to TRBJ1-6; TRBD1 matches 9 bases. The germline V gene has CDR1 SGHRS and CDR2 YFSETQ. V was clipped by 3 bases and J by 9 bases; unmatched bases: 4. The CDR3 extends over 14 amino acids. The CDR3 DNA follows: TGCGCCAGCAGCTCACAGGGGGCAAGTTCACCCCTCCACTTT. This codes for CASSSQGASSPLHF.

In this sample, this clone turned up many times. Other DNA sequences in the same sample also yield this CDR3. The chain couples TRBV27 to TRBJ2-1; 11 bases match TRBD2. This CDR3 has 15 amino acids. Germline V gene lookup returns CDR1 MNHEY and CDR2 SMNVEV (reference sequence). The V and J ends lost 6 bases and 6 bases, in that order; junction bases with no gene match: 7. In nucleotides, the CDR3 is TGTGCCAGCAGCCTGGGAACTAGCGGGAGCAATGAGCAGTTCTTC. This codes for CASSLGTSGSNEQFF.

With respect to this clone: The same CDR3 can be traced to other DNA sequences in this sample. The genes are TRBV11-1 and TRBJ2-5, with D unresolved. The germline CDR1 and CDR2 sequences are SGHAT and FQDESV (reference sequence). The CDR3 extends over 14 amino acids. V was shortened by 6 bases and J by 5 bases, with 16 bases between the two germline ends. CDR3 in amino acids: CASSRAPGGETQYF. The CDR3 bases are TGTGCCAGCAGTCGGGCCCCCGGTGGGGAGACCCAGTACTTC. The full variable domain, rest sourced from reference TRBV11-1 and TRBJ2-5, is EAEVAQSPRYKITEKSQAVAFWCDPISGHATLYWYRQILGQGPELLVQFQDESVVDDSQLPKDRFSAERLKGVDSTLKIQPAELGDSAMYLCASSRAPGGETQYFGPGTRLLVL.

The V call is TRBV2, the J call TRBJ2-2; a possible D gene is TRBD2 (6 bases). Germline values: CDR1 SNHLY, CDR2 FYNNEI. V shed 4 bases and J shed 2 bases, with 11 bases lying between them. The CDR3 covers 15 residues. The CDR3 DNA sequence: TGTGCCAGCAGTGTAGTAGCGGAAAACACCGGGGAGCTGTTTTTT. Its protein is CASSVVAENTGELFF. The full variable domain, with the rest looked up from reference TRBV2 and TRBJ2-2, is EPEVTQTPSHQVTQMGQEVILRCVPISNHLYFYWYRQILGQKVEFLVSFYNNEISEKSEIFDDQFSVERPDGSNFTLKIRSTKLEDSAMYFCASSVVAENTGELFFGEGSRLTVL.

The V and J genes are TRBV7-2 and TRBJ1-3; D is ambiguous. Germline values: CDR1 SGHTA, CDR2 FQGNSA. CDR3 length equals 15 residues. Trimming took off 1 base at V and 1 base at J, with 8 bases between the two ends. The CDR3 region is CASSLDTRSGNTIYF. DNA for the CDR3: TGTGCCAGCAGCTTAGATACAAGATCTGGAAACACCATATATTTT.

V is TRBV7-2 and J is TRBJ2-7; the match to TRBD2 covers 10 bases. The CDR3 covers 15 residues. V was clipped by 5 bases and J by 5 bases; unmatched bases: 9. Germline CDR1 is SGHTA and CDR2 is FQGNSA. The chain's CDR3 is CASSARLAGVNEQYF. In nucleotides, the CDR3 is TGTGCCAGCAGCGCTAGGCTAGCGGGAGTCAACGAGCAGTACTTC.

The chain links TRBV4-3 to TRBJ2-7; 7 positions agree with TRBD2. With V trimmed by 2 bases and J by 4 bases, 8 bases remained unmatched. The germline CDR1 and CDR2 sequences are LGHNA and YSLEER. The CDR3 sequence is 15 residues long. The CDR3 is CASSQQRDYFYEQYF. The CDR3 coding sequence is TGCGCCAGCAGCCAACAACGGGACTATTTTTACGAGCAGTACTTC.

The V and J genes are TRBV30 and TRBJ2-1; 7 nucleotides agree with TRBD2. The CDR3 contains 14 residues. With V trimmed by 3 bases and J by 4 bases, 6 bases remained unmatched. The germline V gene has CDR1 GTSNPN and CDR2 SVGIG (reference sequence). CDR3 protein: CAWSKGLPYNEQFF. The CDR3 DNA reads TGTGCCTGGAGCAAGGGACTACCTTACAATGAGCAGTTCTTC.

The chain joins TRBV7-9 to TRBJ1-2; D is possibly TRBD1 (5 bases). The germline gives CDR1 SEHNR, CDR2 FQNEAQ (reference sequence). The CDR3 is made up of 12 amino acids. V was trimmed by 7 bases and J by 6 bases, leaving 12 bases between them. CDR3: CASTLGPNGYTF. Here the CDR3 DNA reads TGTGCCAGCACCTTGGGACCGAATGGCTACACCTTC.

This clone turned up a few times. The rearrangement uses TRBV30 and TRBJ2-7, with TRBD1 as a possible D gene (5 bases). V lost 0 bases and J lost 3, with 21 bases in between. The germline gives CDR1 GTSNPN, CDR2 SVGIG (reference sequence). This CDR3 contains 17 residues. Here the CDR3 reads CAWSVLTDTPFLYEQYF. The CDR3 DNA is TGTGCCTGGAGTGTACTAACGGACACCCCATTTCTCTACGAGCAGTACTTC.

A word on this clone: This sequence may be a read error, since a much larger clone differs from it by one base. The chain recombines TRBV2 with TRBJ1-5, with TRBD1 identical over 9 bases. CDR1 is SNHLY, CDR2 FYNNEI, per germline. The CDR3 length is 14 residues. With 6 bases clipped from V and 5 bases from J, the junction kept 5 bases outside the gene matches. The CDR3 here is CASRLTGGDQPQHF. The CDR3 bases are TGTGCCAGCAGACTCACAGGGGGCGATCAGCCCCAGCATTTT.

The chain joins TRBV7-9 to TRBJ1-5, with D uncertain. Trimming took 0 bases from V and 3 from J, leaving 6 bases between them. From germline, CDR1 is SEHNR and CDR2 FQNEAQ (reference sequence). The CDR3 loop spans 14 amino acids. In nucleotides, the CDR3 is TGTGCCAGCAGCTTAGCTGGTTTCAATCAGCCCCAGCATTTT. Protein product: CASSLAGFNQPQHF.

This clone was seen repeatedly, ten times or more. This sample includes further DNA sequences coding for the same CDR3. The rearrangement joins TRBV18 to TRBJ2-7; the match to TRBD2 covers 14 bases. The V segment lost 3 bases and the J segment 8 bases; nucleotides outside the gene matches: 18. The CDR3 is 19 residues long. Germline lookup yields CDR1 KGHSH and CDR2 LQKENI. The CDR3 protein is CASSPRGPQGLAGDVKQYF. The DNA for the CDR3 is TGTGCCAGCTCACCCCGCGGTCCACAGGGACTAGCGGGAGATGTCAAGCAGTACTTC.

A word on this clone: With a much larger clone just one base away, this may be a read error. This sample also contains other DNA sequences that code for the same CDR3. This rearrangement joins TRBV30 to TRBJ1-2, with 12 nucleotides matching TRBD1. Germline V CDR1 and CDR2: GTSNPN, SVGIG (reference sequence). The CDR3 sequence is 16 residues long. The V segment lost 1 base and the J segment 4 bases; nucleotides outside the gene matches: 7. DNA for the CDR3: TGTGCCTGGAGTGCGGGACAGGGGGCTCCCATCTATGGCTACACCTTC. It encodes CAWSAGQGAPIYGYTF.

The table lists this clone with a few counts. The rearrangement joins TRBV4-3 to TRBJ2-1; the match to TRBD2 covers 10 bases. Germline values: CDR1 LGHNA, CDR2 YSLEER. V shed 0 bases and J 3 bases; nucleotides not matched to a gene: 5. The CDR3 runs to 17 residues. DNA of the CDR3: TGCGCCAGCAGCCAAGATCAAGGACTAGCGGTCTACAATGAGCAGTTCTTC. This codes for CASSQDQGLAVYNEQFF.

This clone was counted a few times. The chain links TRBV14 to TRBJ1-2; TRBD1 is a possible D gene (6 bases). Per the germline V gene, CDR1 is SGHDN and CDR2 is FVKESK. The V end lost 3 bases, the J end lost 8 bases, and 16 bases lay between the germline ends. The CDR3 has 14 residues. The chain's CDR3 is CASSQYRVVTGYTF. The CDR3 DNA follows: TGTGCCAGCAGCCAGTACAGGGTTGTGACGGGCTACACCTTC.

The chain is built from TRBV11-3 and TRBJ1-2; no clear D. Germline assignment: CDR1 SGHNT and CDR2 YENEEA. Trimming cost V 0 bases and J 7 bases, with 12 bases left between them. The CDR3 covers 14 residues. The CDR3 nucleotides are TGTGCCAGCAGCTTAGATCCTCCAGCCTCTGGCTACACCTTC. Protein sequence: CASSLDPPASGYTF.

V gene TRBV5-6 combines with J gene TRBJ1-3; maybe TRBD1 (5 bases). The CDR3 consists of 15 residues. Germline V lookup: CDR1 SGHDT, CDR2 YYEEEE. V lost 4 bases, J lost 2 bases, and 13 bases lay in between. CDR3 region: CASSPGPNPGNTIYF. The CDR3 DNA reads TGTGCCAGCAGCCCGGGGCCGAACCCTGGAAACACCATATATTTT.

The rearrangement uses TRBV30 and TRBJ1-1; 7 nucleotides align to TRBD1. Germline assignment: CDR1 GTSNPN and CDR2 SVGIG (reference sequence). The CDR3 length is 14 residues. With 4 bases clipped from V and 1 base from J, the junction kept 6 bases outside the gene matches. CDR3 protein: CAWKGTASNTEAFF. The CDR3 DNA sequence: TGTGCCTGGAAGGGGACAGCTTCGAACACTGAAGCTTTCTTT.

The gene calls are TRBV2 and TRBJ2-7; D is uncertain. Trimming took 5 bases from V and 0 from J, leaving 11 bases between them. The CDR3 runs 14 residues. Germline V gene lookup returns CDR1 SNHLY and CDR2 FYNNEI. Written as DNA, the CDR3 is TGTGCCAGCAGTCGGCCGGGCCACTCCTACGAGCAGTACTTC. Residues: CASSRPGHSYEQYF.

The chain links TRBV2 to TRBJ1-2, with D tentatively TRBD1 (6 bases). Germline CDR1 is SNHLY and CDR2 is FYNNEI. The CDR3 extends over 13 amino acids. V was cut by 4 bases and J by 7 bases, with 13 bases left in between. CDR3 nucleotide sequence: TGTGCCAGCAGTGTCCCAGGGGATCGTGGCTACACCTTC. Encoded protein: CASSVPGDRGYTF.

This clone occurred once. This sequence joins TRBV9 and TRBJ2-4; TRBD1 matches 9 bases. CDR3 length equals 14 residues. Germline CDR1 SGDLS, CDR2 YYNGEE. V dropped 0 bases and J dropped 7; count of bases not matched to a gene: 2. CDR3 sequence reads: CASSVAGQGNIQYF. The DNA for the CDR3 is TGTGCCAGCAGCGTAGCTGGACAGGGGAACATTCAGTACTTC.

J is TRBJ2-1 and V is TRBV10-1, with a possible D match to TRBD2 (6 bases). V was clipped by 0 bases and J by 3 bases, with 12 bases between them. The germline V gene encodes CDR1 WNHNN and CDR2 SYGVQD (reference sequence). The CDR3 has 16 residues. Here the CDR3 reads CASSESRGGHYNEQFF. The CDR3 DNA reads TGCGCCAGCAGTGAGTCCCGGGGAGGACACTACAATGAGCAGTTCTTC.

The chain links TRBV2 to TRBJ2-1, with D unresolved. The ends were cut back, 6 bases at V and 4 bases at J, with 13 bases in the middle. CDR1 is SNHLY and CDR2 is FYNNEI in the germline V gene. CDR3 size: 14 residues. In DNA, the CDR3 is TGTGCCAGCAGCGATCTTAGACATTACAATGAGCAGTTCTTC. Protein: CASSDLRHYNEQFF.

V is TRBV6-5 and J is TRBJ2-5, with 7 bases fitting TRBD1. With V trimmed by 6 bases and J by 5 bases, 3 bases remained unmatched. The CDR3 runs to 12 residues. Germline V CDR1 and CDR2: MNHEY, SVGAGI. The CDR3 sequence is CASRQGWETQYF. In DNA, the CDR3 is TGTGCCAGCAGACAGGGGTGGGAGACCCAGTACTTC.

A single count supports this clone. This is likely an artifact of a read error, given a far larger clone one base away. V usage is TRBV30 and J usage is TRBJ2-5; D is perhaps TRBD2 (5 bases). Matching the DNA end better, TRBJ2-7 makes the J call doubtful. Germline CDR1 and CDR2: GTSNPN and SVGIG (reference sequence). CDR3 length: 16 residues. The CDR3 sequence is CAWSRRLGRGSYEQYF. CDR3 nucleotides: TGTGCCTGGAGCCGACGTCTTGGACGGGGTTCCTACGAGCAGTACTTC.